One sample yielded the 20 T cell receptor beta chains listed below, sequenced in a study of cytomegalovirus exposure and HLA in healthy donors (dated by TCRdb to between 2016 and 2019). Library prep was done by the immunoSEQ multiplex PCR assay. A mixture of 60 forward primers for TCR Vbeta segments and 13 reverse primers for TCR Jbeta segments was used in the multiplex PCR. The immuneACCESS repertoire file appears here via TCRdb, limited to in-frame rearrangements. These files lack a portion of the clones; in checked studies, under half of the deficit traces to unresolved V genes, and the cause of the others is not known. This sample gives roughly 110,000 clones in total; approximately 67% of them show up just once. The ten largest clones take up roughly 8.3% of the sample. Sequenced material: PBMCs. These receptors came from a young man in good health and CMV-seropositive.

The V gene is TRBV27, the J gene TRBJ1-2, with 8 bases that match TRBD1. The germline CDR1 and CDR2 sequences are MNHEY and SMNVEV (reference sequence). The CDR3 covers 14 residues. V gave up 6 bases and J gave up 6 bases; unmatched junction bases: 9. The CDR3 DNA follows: TGTGCCAGCAGGGAGACAGGGGATAAGAATGGCTACACCTTC. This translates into CASRETGDKNGYTF.

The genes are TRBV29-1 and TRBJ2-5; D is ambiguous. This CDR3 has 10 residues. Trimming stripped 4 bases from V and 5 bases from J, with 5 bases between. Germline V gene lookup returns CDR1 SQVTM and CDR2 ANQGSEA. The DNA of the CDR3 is TGCAGCGTTGGAGCGGAGACCCAGTACTTC. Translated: CSVGAETQYF.

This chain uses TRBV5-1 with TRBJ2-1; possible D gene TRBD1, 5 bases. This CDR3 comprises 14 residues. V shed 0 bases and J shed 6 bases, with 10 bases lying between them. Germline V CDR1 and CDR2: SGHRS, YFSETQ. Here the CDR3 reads CASSLEGRVNEQFF. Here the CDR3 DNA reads TGCGCCAGCAGCTTGGAGGGCAGGGTCAATGAGCAGTTCTTC.

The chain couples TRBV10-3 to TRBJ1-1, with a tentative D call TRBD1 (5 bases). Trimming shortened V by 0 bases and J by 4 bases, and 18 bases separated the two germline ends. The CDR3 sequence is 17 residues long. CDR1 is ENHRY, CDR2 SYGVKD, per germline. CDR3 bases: TGTGCCATCAGTGAGTCGGTAATGGGGGGGATGACCACTGAAGCTTTCTTT. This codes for CAISESVMGGMTTEAFF.

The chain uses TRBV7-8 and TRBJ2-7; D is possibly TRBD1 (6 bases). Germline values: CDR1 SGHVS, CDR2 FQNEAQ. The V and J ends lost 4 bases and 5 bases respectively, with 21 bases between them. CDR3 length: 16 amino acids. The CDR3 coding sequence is TGTGCCAGCAGCTATAAACCCCAGGGGTATGAGGACGAGCAGTACGTC. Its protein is CASSYKPQGYEDEQYV.

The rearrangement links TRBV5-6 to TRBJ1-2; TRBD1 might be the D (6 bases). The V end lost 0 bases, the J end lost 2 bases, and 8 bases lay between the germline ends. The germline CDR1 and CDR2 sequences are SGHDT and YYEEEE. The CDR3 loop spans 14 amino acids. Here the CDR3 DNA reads TGTGCCAGCAGCTTGGTTCAGGGGAACTATGGCTACACCTTC. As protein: CASSLVQGNYGYTF.

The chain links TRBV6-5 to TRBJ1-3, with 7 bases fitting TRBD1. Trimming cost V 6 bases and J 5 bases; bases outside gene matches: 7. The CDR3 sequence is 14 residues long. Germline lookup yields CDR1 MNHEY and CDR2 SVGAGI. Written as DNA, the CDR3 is TGTGCCAGCAGCGTCGGACAGGCGAGAAACACCATATATTTT. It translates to CASSVGQARNTIYF.

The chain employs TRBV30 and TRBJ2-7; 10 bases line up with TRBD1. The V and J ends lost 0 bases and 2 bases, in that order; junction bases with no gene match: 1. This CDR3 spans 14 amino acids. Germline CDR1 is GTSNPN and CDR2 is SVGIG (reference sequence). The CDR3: CAWSVGTGAYEQYF. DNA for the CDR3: TGTGCCTGGAGTGTCGGGACAGGGGCCTACGAGCAGTACTTC. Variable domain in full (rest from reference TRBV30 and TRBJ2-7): SQTIHQWPATLVQPVGSPLSLECTVEGTSNPNLYWYRQAAGRGLQLLFYSVGIGQISSEVPQNLSASRPQDRQFILSSKKLLLSDSGFYLCAWSVGTGAYEQYFGPGTRLTVT.

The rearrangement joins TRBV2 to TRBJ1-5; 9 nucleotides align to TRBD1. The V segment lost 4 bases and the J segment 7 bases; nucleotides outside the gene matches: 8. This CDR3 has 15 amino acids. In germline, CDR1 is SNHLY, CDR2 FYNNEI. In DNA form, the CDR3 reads TGTGCCAGCAGTGGGCAGACAGGGGGTCCCCAGCCCCAGCATTTT. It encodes CASSGQTGGPQPQHF. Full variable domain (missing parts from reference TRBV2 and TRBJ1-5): EPEVTQTPSHQVTQMGQEVILRCVPISNHLYFYWYRQILGQKVEFLVSFYNNEISEKSEIFDDQFSVERPDGSNFTLKIRSTKLEDSAMYFCASSGQTGGPQPQHFGDGTRLSIL.

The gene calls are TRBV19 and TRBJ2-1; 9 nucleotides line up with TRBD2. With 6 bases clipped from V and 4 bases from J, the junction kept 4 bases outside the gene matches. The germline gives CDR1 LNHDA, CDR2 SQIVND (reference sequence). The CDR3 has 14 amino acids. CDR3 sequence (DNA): TGTGCCAGTAGCAAGCGGGGGGTATACAATGAGCAGTTCTTC. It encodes CASSKRGVYNEQFF.

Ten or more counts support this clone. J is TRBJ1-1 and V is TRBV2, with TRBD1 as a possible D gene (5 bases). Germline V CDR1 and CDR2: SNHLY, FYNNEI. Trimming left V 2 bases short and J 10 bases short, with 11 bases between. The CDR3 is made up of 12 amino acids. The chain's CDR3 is CASSETRRGAFF. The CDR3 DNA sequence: TGTGCCAGCAGTGAAACAAGGAGGGGAGCTTTCTTT.

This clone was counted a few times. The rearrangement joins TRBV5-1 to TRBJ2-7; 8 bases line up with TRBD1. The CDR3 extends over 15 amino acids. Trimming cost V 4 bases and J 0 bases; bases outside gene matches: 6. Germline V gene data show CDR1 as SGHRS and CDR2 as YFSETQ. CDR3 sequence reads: CASSRQGSPSYEQYF. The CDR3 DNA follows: TGCGCCAGCAGCCGACAGGGGTCCCCCTCCTACGAGCAGTACTTC.

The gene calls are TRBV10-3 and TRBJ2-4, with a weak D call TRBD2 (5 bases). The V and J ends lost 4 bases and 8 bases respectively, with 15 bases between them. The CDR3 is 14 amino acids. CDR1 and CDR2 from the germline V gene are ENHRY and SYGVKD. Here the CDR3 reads CAISAAGPGDIQYF. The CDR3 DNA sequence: TGTGCCATCAGTGCGGCAGGCCCCGGGGACATTCAGTACTTC.

This CDR3 reads CASSVGGVGRDTQYF. DNA of the CDR3: TGTGCCAGCAGTGTAGGGGGGGTTGGGCGGGATACGCAGTATTTT. The chain joins TRBV2 to TRBJ2-3; D is possibly TRBD2 (7 bases). V was shortened by 4 bases and J by 6 bases, with 17 bases between the two germline ends. Germline V gene sequence: CDR1 SNHLY, CDR2 FYNNEI. This CDR3 comprises 15 residues.

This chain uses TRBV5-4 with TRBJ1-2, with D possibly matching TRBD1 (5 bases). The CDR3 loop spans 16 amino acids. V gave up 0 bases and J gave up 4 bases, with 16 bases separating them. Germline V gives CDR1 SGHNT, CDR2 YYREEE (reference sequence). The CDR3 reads CASSLGAGPFVYGYTF. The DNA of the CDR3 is TGTGCCAGCAGCTTGGGGGCGGGGCCTTTTGTCTATGGCTACACCTTC.

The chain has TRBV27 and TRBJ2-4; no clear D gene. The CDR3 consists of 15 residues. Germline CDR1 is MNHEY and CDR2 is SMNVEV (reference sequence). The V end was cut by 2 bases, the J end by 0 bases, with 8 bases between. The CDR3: CASSLAGLAKNIQYF. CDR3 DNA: TGTGCCAGCAGTTTAGCAGGCCTAGCCAAAAACATTCAGTACTTC.

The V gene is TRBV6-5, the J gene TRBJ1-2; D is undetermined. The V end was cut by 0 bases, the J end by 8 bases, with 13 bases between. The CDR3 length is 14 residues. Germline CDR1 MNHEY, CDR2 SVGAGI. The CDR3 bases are TGTGCCAGCAGTTACTCGTCAGCGGGGAGCGGCTACACCTTC. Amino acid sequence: CASSYSSAGSGYTF.

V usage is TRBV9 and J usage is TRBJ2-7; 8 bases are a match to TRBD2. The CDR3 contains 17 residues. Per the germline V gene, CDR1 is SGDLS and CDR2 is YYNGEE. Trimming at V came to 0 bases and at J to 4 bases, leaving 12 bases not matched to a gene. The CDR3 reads CASSVDPYPGLGYEQYF. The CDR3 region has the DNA TGTGCCAGCAGCGTAGATCCCTACCCGGGACTAGGTTACGAGCAGTACTTC.

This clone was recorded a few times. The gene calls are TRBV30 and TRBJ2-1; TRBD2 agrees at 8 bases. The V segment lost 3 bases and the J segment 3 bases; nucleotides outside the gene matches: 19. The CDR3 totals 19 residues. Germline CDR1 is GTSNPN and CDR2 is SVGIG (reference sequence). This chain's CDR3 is CAWSQALAGTPGRYNEQFF. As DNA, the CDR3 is TGTGCCTGGAGCCAGGCCTTAGCGGGGACCCCAGGGCGCTACAATGAGCAGTTCTTC.

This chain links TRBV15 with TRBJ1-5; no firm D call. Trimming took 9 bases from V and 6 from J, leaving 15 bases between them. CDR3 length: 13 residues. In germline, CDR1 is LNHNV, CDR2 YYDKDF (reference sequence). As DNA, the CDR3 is TGTGCCACTACCTGGAGTTTAGGTCAGCCCCAGCATTTT. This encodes CATTWSLGQPQHF.